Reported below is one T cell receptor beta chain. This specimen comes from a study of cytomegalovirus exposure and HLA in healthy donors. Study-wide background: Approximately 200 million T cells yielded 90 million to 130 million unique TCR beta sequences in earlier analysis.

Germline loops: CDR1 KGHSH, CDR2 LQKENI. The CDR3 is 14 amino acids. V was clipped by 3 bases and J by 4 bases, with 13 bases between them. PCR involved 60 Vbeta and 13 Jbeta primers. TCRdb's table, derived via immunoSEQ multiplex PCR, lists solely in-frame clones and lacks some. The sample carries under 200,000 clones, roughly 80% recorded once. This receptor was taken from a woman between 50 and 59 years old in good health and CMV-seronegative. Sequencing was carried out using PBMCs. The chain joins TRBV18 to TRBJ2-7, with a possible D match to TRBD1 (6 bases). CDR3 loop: CASSPVAGEYEQYF. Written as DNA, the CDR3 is TGTGCCAGCTCACCGGTGGCAGGGGAGTACGAGCAGTACTTC.